This record concerns one TCR beta chain sequence. The antigen it recognizes is unknown. Base qualities are not at hand, and no much larger clone is one base apart. The cohort was made up of roughly 670 healthy bone marrow donors. At the time of sampling, every cohort member was nominally healthy, though immune exposures that went unrecorded were likely present. The donor was CMV seropositive and belonged to the group of a few hundred seropositive cohort members. Every donor gave a peripheral blood sample, and the peripheral blood mononuclear cells from that sample were used for TCR beta sequencing. The Qiagen DNeasy Blood Extraction Kit was used to extract genomic DNA from the blood cell samples. The data are from a study of cytomegalovirus exposure and HLA in healthy donors (dated 2017 in TCRdb). Context from the whole study: An earlier analysis of about 560 of the donors reported 276 Gb of sequence data and 95 million to 140 million unique TCR beta sequences obtained from about 179 million T cells. The aim of the study was to test whether cataloging public T cell receptors could identify signatures of past pathogen exposure. Every discovery cohort repertoire had been produced on one sequencing platform. Several DR-DQ haplotypes were handled as single units for association and clustering because linkage in the cohort was strong. Among some 410 genotyped donors of the cohort, an average of about 220,000 unique TCR beta nucleotide sequences was sequenced per donor, of which about 19% were non-productive. High-throughput TCR immunosequencing, statistical association of individual TCRs with disease status, and machine learning were combined to predict cytomegalovirus infection status. Of the 300 to 450 genotyped donors, over 80% were placed in the genetic ancestry cluster associated with self-reported Caucasian donors. An early release covering around 630 HLA-typed donors comprised approximately 300 gigabases of sequencing data and tens of millions of unique TCR sequences. The number of donors typed differed by locus, with roughly 629-640 for A, B, C, DRB1 and DQB1, around 560 for DQA1, 600 to 610 for DPA1, and some 440 for DPB1. Rather than using new phenotypic data, the later analysis identified candidate immune exposures from TCR beta sequences and from how often those sequences occurred across donors. To study patterns of TCR occurrence, a later analysis re-analyzed previously published TCR beta repertoires from around 670 donors and added high-resolution HLA genotyping. Besides the first cohort of around 700 subjects, a separate validation cohort made up of about 120 different subjects was used. A later genetic analysis took genome-wide SNP genotypes for about 65% of the 666 donors and used that subset as a discovery cohort. Class I and class II HLA loci were covered by the typing at four-digit resolution. An earlier analysis of some 500 of the donors applied high-throughput TCR beta sequencing to assess whether each TCR beta V gene segment acted as functional or pseudogenic. Donor age, sex, ethnicity and CMV serostatus were compiled together with the repertoire data. The study used immunosequencing to profile the T cell repertoires of some 600 subjects and linked those repertoires to cytomegalovirus serostatus. Beyond this particular receptor, the publication reports: In a later genetic analysis, fewer N-insertions in productive TCRs were reported among donors in an Asian-associated ancestry cluster than the roughly 700-donor mean. Several of the top co-occurrence clusters appeared to be linked to parvovirus B19, influenza, CMV and Epstein-Barr virus, according to a later analysis. A total of about 180 TCR beta chains were listed by the study as associated with cytomegalovirus. Sequencing depth was assumed to be roughly uniform across donors in the presence/absence analyses, though that assumption may not hold. Most CMV-associated TCR beta chains appeared to be HLA-restricted in a later analysis, and the HLA associations seemed to be driven largely by CMV exposure. Linkage disequilibrium might explain the correlated functional status among segregating V segments, but an unknown experimental factor could not be excluded. This cohort had only TCR beta chains sequenced, and the lack of alpha or paired-chain data limited which features could be detected. Because counts were too low, roughly 17 rarely observed V segments, including chromosome 9 orphons, were left out of the earlier analysis of over 550 of the donors. At a false discovery rate of 0.05, a later analysis linked under 20,000 TCR beta sequences to specific HLA alleles. In a later analysis, TCR association rates were found to vary across HLA loci, with the most associated TCRs seen for DRB1 alleles and the fewest for HLA-C alleles. A cluster of highly shared sequence variants was judged likely to be a technical artifact of the sequencing pipeline. A further reported finding was that TCR beta sequences accurately predicted the HLA-A and HLA-B alleles for most subjects in the first cohort. When HLA alleles, especially DR and DQ, strongly co-occurred, attributing TCR associations to individual alleles was difficult. Because HLA typing was missing for some donors at each locus, association tests included only the typed subset. In vitro tests confirmed that a few of the cytomegalovirus-associated TCR beta chains recognize cytomegalovirus antigens. While some public TCRs were present in many individuals, most TCR sequences turned up only very rarely across donors. The only immune exposure information available for the cohort was CMV serostatus. A later analysis found that HLA-associated TCR beta chains were more clonally expanded and had lower generation probabilities than equally common non-associated chains. V-gene and J-gene trimming of TCR beta chains was associated with a missense DCLRE1C variant in a later genetic analysis, and the association was replicated in an independent cohort. The authors suggested that the approach could potentially be generalized to other disease states and immunological phenotypes. The classifier was reported to diagnose cytomegalovirus status with high specificity and sensitivity in both the original and validation cohorts. Broadly in line with IMGT annotations, most TCR beta V segments showed up in productive rearrangements about 87% or about 30% of the time in an earlier analysis of around 600 of the donors.

The protocol used for the library was the immunoSEQ multiplex PCR assay. The multiplex PCR relied on a mix of 60 forward primers for TCR Vbeta segments and 13 reverse primers for TCR Jbeta segments. A multiplex PCR assay on genomic DNA amplified the CDR3 region of rearranged TCR beta genes. The Illumina HiSeq System was used to sequence the amplified TCR beta libraries as 87-base-pair reads. As for the original processing: A later analysis counted 75 million to 100 million unique TCR beta chains across the 550 to 750 repertoires, and 10 million to 12 million of these chains were shared by at least two donors. To remove PCR and sequencing errors, raw reads were error-corrected and collapsed into unique sequences using a nearest-neighbor algorithm that merged closely related sequences. V, D and J gene segments were assigned by aligning CDR3 sequences to IMGT reference sequences. For a sequence to be retained, at least a six-nucleotide match to both a V gene segment and a J gene segment was required. Rearrangements were classified as productive when the CDR3 lacked stop codons and remained in frame with V and J, and all other rearrangements were classified as non-productive. CDR3 was defined according to IMGT convention as the region running from the second conserved V-encoded cysteine to the conserved J-encoded phenylalanine. Sequences without an unambiguous match to a single V gene segment were excluded from the earlier analysis of about 640 of the donors. An earlier analysis of several hundred of the donors called V segments functional above 56.7% productive rearrangements and segregating when the between-donor standard deviation exceeded 5%. A statistical classification framework was built for diagnosing cytomegalovirus status from the catalog of TCR beta chain sequences. A later analysis assigned V and J genes by comparing TCR nucleotide sequences with IMGT/GENE-DB human TR gene sequences. Using the TCRdist pipeline, a later analysis assigned CDR3 sequences along with most-parsimonious VDJ recombination scenarios. In a later analysis, each TCR beta chain was defined by its CDR3 amino acid sequence together with its V-gene family, and reads without a unique V-gene family were excluded. In a later analysis, approximately 590 highly shared, low-generation-probability nucleotide sequences were removed to address suspected cross-contamination and a sequencing artifact. In a later analysis, a clonal expansion index for each public chain was calculated from normalized within-repertoire ranks of inferred template counts. A later analysis computed generation probabilities with a VDJ recombination model fitted to out-of-frame rearrangements, and checked the results against IGoR. In a later analysis, TCR-TCR, TCR-HLA and TCR-CMV co-occurrence was scored with hypergeometric tests, and a repertoire-size bias correction was applied to TCR pairs. To estimate false discovery rates, a later analysis permuted the HLA or CMV assignments 20 times. In a later analysis, co-occurring TCRs were grouped using DBSCAN, with TCRdist sequence similarity added in when clustering inside HLA-allele-positive subsets. Repertoires with fewer than 30,000 or more than 120,000 public chains were left out of co-occurrence clustering, as were several repertoires with anomalous nucleotide sharing. TCRdb holds this immuneACCESS table with in-frame rearrangements only. Some clones are missing; in checked studies, unresolved V genes explain under half, and the rest has no known cause. The V and J calls and the clone size are those of that table, but D and trimming were determined from the DNA. The sample table lists roughly 220,000 clones, roughly 70% of them with a count of one. The top ten hold around 3% of the sample.

This receptor was identified in a man in his forties or fifties in good health and CMV-seropositive. Sequenced input: PBMCs.

At the DNA level, the sequence is TGTGCCAGCAGCTTCGGGGGAACCAACACCGGGGAGCTGTTTTTT. This yields the protein CASSFGGTNTGELFF. The sequence joins TRBV9 to TRBJ2-2, and TRBD2 may be the D gene, going by 6 matching bases. The CDR3 has 15 amino acids, counting the end cysteine and phenylalanine. Just the 45-base CDR3 DNA is kept, in frame starting at base 1. The junction carries 12 bases between V and J, which are trimmed by 4 bases and 2 bases respectively. CDR1 SGDLS and CDR2 YYNGEE were looked up in the germline V gene.